The following is a T cell receptor beta chain sequence with its context. These data belong to a study of blood T cell repertoires in COVID-19. As for the study in general: Donors in the United States, Italy and Spain gave samples during acute or convalescent COVID-19. T cells, B-cell-depleted T cells, or PBMCs provided the cDNA or gDNA that served as material.

Germline V gene sequence: CDR1 SGHAT, CDR2 FQNNGV. Trimming pared 1 base from V and 2 bases from J, leaving 9 bases between. CDR3 size: 14 residues. Using immunoSEQ multiplex PCR, the repertoire was profiled, and TCRdb retains in-frame clones only, with some absent. The sample lists 260,000 or so clones, around 89% occurring once. Clinical history as reported by participants underpinned cohort assignment. The material sequenced was PBMCs or T cells enriched from blood (not recorded which). The chain combines TRBV11-2 with TRBJ2-7, with a possible D match to TRBD2 (6 bases). The clonotype originates from a woman aged 40-49 years with acute COVID-19. The CDR3, as DNA: TGTGCCAGCAGCTTAGGTCGGAGGGCCTACGAGCAGTACTTC. Protein sequence: CASSLGRRAYEQYF.